Sequencing of this TCR beta chain was carried out in a study of cytomegalovirus exposure and HLA in healthy donors. Broader study findings: A later analysis showed HLA-associated TCR beta chains outstripping equally common others in clonal expansion. Links to common viral pathogens appeared, in a later analysis, for several of the most significant clusters. Earlier findings revealed that most TCR beta V segments proved productive either about 87% or about 30% of the time. The authors enumerated over 150 TCR beta chains as linked to cytomegalovirus.

The PCR ran on 60 Vbeta and 13 Jbeta primers. Libraries were prepared by immunoSEQ multiplex PCR; TCRdb keeps only in-frame clonotypes and omits some of them. This table has roughly 120,000 clones, over 15% appearing once. This clone occurred a few times. Its antigen is unknown. The germline gives CDR1 MNHNS, CDR2 SASEGT. The CDR3 loop spans 13 amino acids. V trimming: 3 bases; J trimming: 11 bases; junction bases outside the gene matches: 6. The sequencing sample was made of PBMCs. This TCR derives from a woman under 30 in good health and CMV-seronegative. This chain joins TRBV6-1 and TRBJ1-4, with 7 bases identical to TRBD1. The CDR3 protein is CASSETGSGKLFF. Written as DNA, the CDR3 is TGTGCCAGCAGTGAGACAGGGTCAGGGAAACTGTTTTTT.